The next 25 T cell receptor beta chains were all read from a single sample in a study of blood T cell repertoires in COVID-19. Data came from immunoSEQ multiplex PCR; TCRdb stores just in-frame clones and leaves some out. Here the sample spans 250,000 to 350,000 clones, about 91% being singletons. Sequencing was done on a sample of peripheral blood. These receptors originate from a woman aged 60 to 75 with acute or convalescent COVID-19.

The count of this clone is one. This rearrangement joins TRBV2 to TRBJ1-1; D is uncertain. Germline V gene sequence: CDR1 SNHLY, CDR2 FYNNEI. V lost 7 bases to trimming and J lost 1 base, with 7 bases between them. CDR3 size: 12 residues. CDR3 coding DNA: TGTGCCAGCAAGGCAGGGAACACTGAAGCTTTCTTT. As protein: CASKAGNTEAFF.

The V gene is TRBV5-1, the J gene TRBJ1-1, with D perhaps TRBD1 (5 bases). V was clipped by 0 bases and J by 6 bases, with 12 bases between them. CDR1 and CDR2 from the germline V gene are SGHRS and YFSETQ. The CDR3 consists of 14 residues. CDR3 DNA sequence: TGCGCCAGCAGCTTGGTAGGGGATGAGGCTGAAGCTTTCTTT. Amino acid sequence: CASSLVGDEAEAFF.

J is TRBJ1-2 and V is TRBV25-1, with D possibly matching TRBD1 (6 bases). The CDR3 covers 14 residues. V shed 3 bases and J shed 4 bases, with 12 bases lying between them. Per germline, CDR1 MGHDK and CDR2 SYGVNS. CDR3 DNA sequence: TGTGCCAGCAGTGATCGGACAGCTTCCTATGGCTACACCTTC. Protein sequence: CASSDRTASYGYTF.

The chain uses TRBV5-4 and TRBJ1-4; D gene uncertain. Trimming cost V 2 bases and J 7 bases, with 9 bases left between them. This CDR3 is 13 amino acids long. Germline values: CDR1 SGHNT, CDR2 YYREEE (reference sequence). In DNA, the CDR3 is TGTGCCAGCAGCTTCTCGGGGAGTGAAAAACTGTTTTTT. This codes for CASSFSGSEKLFF. The full variable domain, in which reference TRBV5-4 and TRBJ1-4 provide the parts outside the CDR3, is ETGVTQSPTHLIKTRGQQVTLRCSSQSGHNTVSWYQQALGQGPQFIFQYYREEENGRGNFPPRFSGLQFPNYSSELNVNALELDDSALYLCASSFSGSEKLFFGSGTQLSVL.

The chain joins TRBV5-1 to TRBJ1-1, with 10 bases identical to TRBD1. After removal of 4 bases from V and 4 bases from J, the junction contained 7 bases not matched to a gene. Germline CDR1 and CDR2: SGHRS and YFSETQ. This CDR3 spans 15 amino acids. The chain's CDR3 is CASSPGTGEFTEAFF. The CDR3 DNA follows: TGCGCCAGCAGCCCCGGGACAGGGGAATTCACTGAAGCTTTCTTT.

The V and J genes are TRBV6-2 or TRBV6-3 and TRBJ2-7; D is undetermined. In germline, CDR1 is MNHEY, CDR2 SVGEGT. This CDR3 spans 19 amino acids. Trimming removed 0 bases at V and 0 bases at J, with 21 bases between. The CDR3 DNA reads as TGTGCCAGCAGTTACTCGAGAGGCGCGGTGCGAGAGAGCTCCTACGAGCAGTACTTC. Its translation: CASSYSRGAVRESSYEQYF.

V usage is TRBV25-1 and J usage is TRBJ1-6; D remains unclear. The CDR3 totals 15 residues. With 0 bases removed from V and 6 bases from J, the gap between germline ends came to 9 bases. Germline V gene lookup returns CDR1 MGHDK and CDR2 SYGVNS. CDR3 residues: CASSEYIPSNSPLHF. The CDR3 DNA sequence: TGTGCCAGCAGTGAATATATTCCCAGTAATTCACCCCTCCACTTT.

The chain has TRBV28 and TRBJ2-3, with D perhaps TRBD1 (5 bases). Per the germline V gene, CDR1 is MDHEN and CDR2 is SYDVKM. There are 14 residues in the CDR3. V lost 5 bases to trimming and J lost 4 bases, with 13 bases between them. Here the CDR3 reads CASSGKGPPDTQYF. The DNA for the CDR3 is TGTGCCAGCAGTGGAAAGGGGCCTCCAGATACGCAGTATTTT.

This clone was detected once. The chain joins TRBV18 to TRBJ1-1, with no clear D. Trimming removed 3 bases from V and 0 bases from J, with 14 bases in between. The CDR3 has 16 residues. The germline gives CDR1 KGHSH, CDR2 LQKENI. The CDR3 sequence: CASSPPVSRMNTEAFF. DNA of the CDR3: TGTGCCAGCTCACCCCCGGTTAGCAGAATGAACACTGAAGCTTTCTTT.

V gene TRBV6-4 combines with J gene TRBJ2-2, with 8 bases matching TRBD1. This CDR3 comprises 14 residues. Trimming removed 4 bases from V and 4 bases from J; junction bases left unmatched: 2. Germline loops: CDR1 MRHNA, CDR2 SNTAGT. The CDR3 coding sequence is TGTGCCAGCAGTGTAGGGACAGGCACCGGGGAGCTGTTTTTT. This gives the protein CASSVGTGTGELFF.

The chain is built from TRBV9 and TRBJ2-7, with D maybe TRBD2 (6 bases). The CDR3 contains 16 residues. V was trimmed by 2 bases and J by 6 bases, leaving 21 bases between them. CDR1 and CDR2 from the germline V gene are SGDLS and YYNGEE. This CDR3 reads CASSVDNRDSVAEQYF. CDR3 bases: TGTGCCAGCAGCGTGGATAACCGGGACTCCGTCGCCGAGCAGTACTTC. Based on the CDR3 plus reference TRBV9 and TRBJ2-7, the full variable domain is DSGVTQTPKHLITATGQRVTLRCSPRSGDLSVYWYQQSLDQGLQFLIQYYNGEERAKGNILERFSAQQFPDLHSELNLSSLELGDSALYFCASSVDNRDSVAEQYFGPGTRLTVT.

The chain recombines TRBV27 with TRBJ1-1; maybe TRBD1 (5 bases). CDR1 MNHEY and CDR2 SMNVEV come from the germline V gene (reference sequence). V dropped 2 bases and J dropped 5 bases, with 18 bases sitting between them. CDR3 length: 16 residues. The CDR3 DNA follows: TGTGCCAGCAGTTTAAATGCGGCAGGGCGTAGGACTGAAGCTTTCTTT. It encodes CASSLNAAGRRTEAFF.

J is TRBJ1-3 and V is TRBV27; D remains ambiguous. The germline gives CDR1 MNHEY, CDR2 SMNVEV (reference sequence). This CDR3 is 15 amino acids long. Trimming stripped 4 bases from V and 4 bases from J, with 14 bases between. In DNA form, the CDR3 reads TGTGCCAGCAGTTCATTGCCCCTATTCGGAAACACCATATATTTT. It specifies CASSSLPLFGNTIYF.

The genes are TRBV25-1 and TRBJ1-1; no clear D. Germline CDR1 MGHDK, CDR2 SYGVNS. The CDR3 length is 13 residues. The V end was cut by 0 bases, the J end by 2 bases, with 4 bases between. The CDR3 DNA reads as TGTGCCAGCAGTGAATACTCTAACACTGAAGCTTTCTTT. Its translation: CASSEYSNTEAFF.

The genes are TRBV19 and TRBJ2-1, with 14 bases fitting TRBD2. The germline V gene encodes CDR1 LNHDA and CDR2 SQIVND (reference sequence). The junction had 6 bases not matched to a gene; V was cut back by 9 bases and J by 5 bases. There are 15 residues in the CDR3. DNA of the CDR3: TGTGCCAGCAATAGGGGACTAGCGGGGGACAATGAGCAGTTCTTC. Its translation: CASNRGLAGDNEQFF.

The table lists this clone with a count of one. J is TRBJ1-5 and V is TRBV30; tentative D call: TRBD1 (6 bases). With 0 bases removed from V and 3 bases from J, the gap between germline ends came to 18 bases. Germline assignment: CDR1 GTSNPN and CDR2 SVGIG (reference sequence). CDR3 size: 17 residues. CDR3 nucleotides: TGTGCCTGGAGTGTACCCGACCCGGACAGTCTCAATCAGCCCCAGCATTTT. Amino acid sequence: CAWSVPDPDSLNQPQHF. The full variable domain, its missing parts supplied by reference TRBV30 and TRBJ1-5, is SQTIHQWPATLVQPVGSPLSLECTVEGTSNPNLYWYRQAAGRGLQLLFYSVGIGQISSEVPQNLSASRPQDRQFILSSKKLLLSDSGFYLCAWSVPDPDSLNQPQHFGDGTRLSIL.

The J gene is TRBJ2-5, the V gene TRBV4-3; 13 positions agree with TRBD2. V dropped 0 bases and J dropped 5; count of bases not matched to a gene: 6. Germline loops: CDR1 LGHNA, CDR2 YSLEER. The CDR3 extends over 17 amino acids. CDR3 bases: TGCGCCAGCAGCCAAGATATAGGACTAGCGGGAGTCGAGACCCAGTACTTC. This codes for CASSQDIGLAGVETQYF.

V is TRBV27 and J is TRBJ1-2; maybe TRBD1 (6 bases). Trimming removed 8 bases from V and 8 bases from J, with 9 bases in between. The CDR3 has 10 residues. Germline V CDR1 and CDR2: MNHEY, SMNVEV (reference sequence). This CDR3 reads CASQGQGYTF. The CDR3 nucleotides are TGTGCCAGCCAGGGGCAGGGCTACACCTTC.

J is TRBJ2-2 and V is TRBV3-1 (or the pseudogene TRBV3-2); TRBD1 is a possible D gene (5 bases). Germline-derived CDR1 and CDR2 are LGHDT and YNNKEL (reference sequence). V was trimmed by 1 base and J by 4 bases, leaving 10 bases between them. This CDR3 region has 15 residues. CDR3 nucleotide sequence: TGTGCCAGCAGCCAAGTCCAGGGCGGCACCGGGGAGCTGTTTTTT. Protein sequence: CASSQVQGGTGELFF.

V usage is TRBV3-1 (or the pseudogene TRBV3-2) and J usage is TRBJ2-7; 12 bases fit TRBD1. Losses at the gene ends were 5 bases for V and 3 bases for J; bases not matched to a gene: 20. Germline CDR1 is LGHDT and CDR2 is YNNKEL (reference sequence). The CDR3 consists of 20 residues. The CDR3 region is CASSARSGTGGLLVFYEQYF. The DNA for the CDR3 is TGTGCCAGCAGCGCACGTTCCGGGACAGGGGGCTTACTCGTATTCTACGAGCAGTACTTC.

This chain joins TRBV9 and TRBJ1-1; no definite D call. The V and J ends lost 0 bases and 8 bases respectively, with 11 bases between them. Germline V gives CDR1 SGDLS, CDR2 YYNGEE. This CDR3 has 13 residues. The DNA of the CDR3 is TGTGCCAGCAGCGTAGGGCCAATCTCCGAAGCTTTCTTT. Translation gives CASSVGPISEAFF.

V and J are TRBV19 and TRBJ1-1; 7 bases line up with TRBD1. CDR3 length: 13 amino acids. Losses at the gene ends were 4 bases for V and 5 bases for J; bases not matched to a gene: 4. Germline lookup yields CDR1 LNHDA and CDR2 SQIVND (reference sequence). CDR3 in DNA: TGTGCCAGTAGTACCCAGGGGGATACTGAAGCTTTCTTT. Residues: CASSTQGDTEAFF.

The chain uses TRBV11-3 and TRBJ2-1; 10 bases map to TRBD2. The CDR3 runs to 15 residues. Germline V CDR1 and CDR2: SGHNT, YENEEA. J lost 5 bases, V lost 5 bases, and 6 bases had no gene match. The CDR3 protein is CASSLGTSAHNEQFF. The CDR3 bases are TGTGCCAGCAGCCTCGGGACTAGCGCCCACAATGAGCAGTTCTTC.

This chain links TRBV6-2 or TRBV6-3 with TRBJ2-1; 9 nucleotides align to TRBD2. The length of the CDR3 is 19 residues. The V gene's germline CDR1 is MNHEY and CDR2 SVGEGT. Losses at the gene ends were 5 bases for V and 0 bases for J; bases not matched to a gene: 14. The CDR3, as DNA: TGTGCCAGCAGTAAAATTAGCGGGACTAGCAGGAGCTCCTACAATGAGCAGTTCTTC. Amino acids: CASSKISGTSRSSYNEQFF.

The chain is built from TRBV5-1 and TRBJ2-7, with D possibly being TRBD2 (6 bases). The germline V and J ends were trimmed by 2 bases and 4 bases, with 16 bases remaining between them. The CDR3 sequence is 15 residues long. Looked up from germline, CDR1 is SGHRS and CDR2 is YFSETQ. The DNA of the CDR3 is TGCGCCAGCAGCTTAACTAGCCTCCCTGCATACGAGCAGTACTTC. It specifies CASSLTSLPAYEQYF. Combining the CDR3 with reference TRBV5-1 and TRBJ2-7 gives the whole variable domain KAGVTQTPRYLIKTRGQQVTLSCSPISGHRSVSWYQQTPGQGLQFLFEYFSETQRNKGNFPGRFSGRQFSNSRSEMNVSTLELGDSALYLCASSLTSLPAYEQYFGPGTRLTVT.